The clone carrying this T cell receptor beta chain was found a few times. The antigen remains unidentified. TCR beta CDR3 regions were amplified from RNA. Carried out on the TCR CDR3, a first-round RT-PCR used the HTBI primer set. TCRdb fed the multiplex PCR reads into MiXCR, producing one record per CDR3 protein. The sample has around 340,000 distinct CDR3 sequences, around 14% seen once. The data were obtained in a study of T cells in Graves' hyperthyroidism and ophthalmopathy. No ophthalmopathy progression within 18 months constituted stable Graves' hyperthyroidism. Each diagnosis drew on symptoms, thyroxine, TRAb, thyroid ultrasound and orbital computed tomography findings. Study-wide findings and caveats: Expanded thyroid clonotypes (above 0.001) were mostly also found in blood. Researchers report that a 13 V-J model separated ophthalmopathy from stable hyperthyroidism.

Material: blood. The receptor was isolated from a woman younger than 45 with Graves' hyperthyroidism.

The CDR3 loop reads CASSSGLRNTGELFF. The CDR3, as DNA: TGTGCCAGTAGCTCGGGACTCCGGAACACCGGGGAGCTGTTTTTT. This chain connects TRBV19 to TRBJ2-2; D perhaps matches TRBD2 (6 bases). The germline V gene has CDR1 LNHDA and CDR2 SQIVND (reference sequence). V shed 6 bases and J shed 1 base, with 12 bases lying between them. The CDR3 contains 15 residues.